This TCR beta chain was retrieved from a study of T-cell reconstitution after alpha-beta-depleted transplantation in children (dated by TCRdb to 2016 to 2017). Concerning the study at large: T-cell immune reconstitution after TCRalphabeta/CD19-depleted allogeneic hematopoietic cell transplantation in children was quantitatively tracked in the study by means of TCR repertoire profiling. The paper as a whole reports these results and caveats: The apparently early recovery of alphabetaT-cell counts about two months after transplant reportedly depended on only several hundred rapidly expanded clones that came from non-depleted graft cells. In some patients, the high TCRbeta diversity seen at day 60 was put down to recipient T cells and intrathymic progenitors that had survived conditioning. The frequencies of hyperexpanded clones fell over the following months, and after one year, T-cell counts and TCRbeta diversity were mostly attributed to newly produced T cells.

The library was generated by PCR. Sequenced using an Illumina HiSeq 2500. TCR libraries were prepared with molecular barcoding, using unique molecular identifiers to normalize TCRbeta repertoire quantification. TCRdb passed the public sequencing reads through fastp at Q25 and MiXCR, retaining productive beta sequences. When rows share a CDR3 protein, they turn into one entry using the most common DNA and genes. In all, the sample holds about 600,000 distinct CDR3 sequences, and around 13% of those were seen once. The ten largest clonotypes hold 2% to 2.5% of the sample. In light of the paper, this sample's treatment or condition label describes: allogeneic hematopoietic cell transplantation with graft depleted of TCRalphabeta T cells and CD19 B cells. TCRalphabeta/CD19-depleted allogeneic hematopoietic cell grafts were given to the transplant recipients, all of whom were children. At the junction V is shortened by 0 bases and J by 9 bases; bases outside the gene matches: 13. Taken from the germline V gene, the CDR1 and CDR2 loops are KGHDR and SFDVKD. The CDR3 runs 17 amino acids, cysteine and phenylalanine included. Only the CDR3 part of the read is kept: 51 bases, read in frame from the first base.

As for this clonotype: Its antigen is not yet known. Within one base of it there is no much larger clone, and no base qualities were kept.

The sequence came from a male patient younger than 18 who had a stem cell transplant for acute myeloid leukemia, so the T cells may come from the graft donor. The chain is encoded by TRBV24-1 joined to TRBJ2-5; 9 central bases correspond to TRBD1. This sample comprised PBMCs, mostly from graft donor cells, obtained 360 days after TCRalphabeta/CD19-depleted stem cell transplant. The sequence in DNA is TGTGCCACCAGTGATTTGCCCGGGACAGGGCGAATTATGGCCCAGTACTTC. It translates as CATSDLPGTGRIMAQYF.